This TCR beta chain was sequenced in a study of T cell responses to AZD1222 COVID-19 vaccine. Turning to the study itself: Doses given second, at about 4 or about 12 weeks, were pooled. General study findings and limits: With two AZD1222 doses given, Spike-specific TCR breadth and depth both rose. Donors were chiefly white British, with a greater number of females, and clonal diversity was perhaps underestimated. Repertoire sampling was restricted to post-peak T cell response timepoints.

Notes on this clone: Its antigen is not known.

There are 16 residues in the CDR3. Germline CDR1 KGHSH, CDR2 LQKENI. V was cut by 1 base and J by 0 bases, with 13 bases left in between. Assay used: immunoSEQ multiplex PCR; TCRdb lists only in-frame clones, some missing. The sample includes 250,000 or so clones, over 90% of them seen just once. The chain carries TRBV18 and TRBJ2-7; tentative D call: TRBD2 (6 bases). The source of this sequence is an adult in good health. The sample consisted of peripheral blood, taken on day 0 of AZD1222 vaccination. Here the CDR3 DNA reads TGTGCCAGCTCACCACAAGGAGCGGGCAGCTCCTACGAGCAGTACTTC. Protein product: CASSPQGAGSSYEQYF.